This TCR beta chain emerged from a study of T cells after yellow fever vaccination. General observations from the study: Weaker, the secondary response peaked sooner, at day 5 versus 15. Clones that expanded after primary vaccination mostly reappeared after the booster (over 95% CD4, about 89% CD8).

Germline CDR1 and CDR2: DFQATT and SNEGSKA (reference sequence). The CDR3 length is 16 residues. V was clipped by 6 bases and J by 0 bases; unmatched bases: 10. This clonotype was detected only a few times. Its cognate antigen is unknown. They built TCR cDNA with 5'RACE template switching, a step that put in a universal primer site and UMIs. TCRdb independently ran MiXCR on the 5' RACE reads; one entry per CDR3 protein. The sample lists a few hundred thousand distinct CDR3 sequences, roughly 10% seen once, with roughly 18% in the top ten. The origin of this receptor is a man aged 18 to 35 who received the YFV17D yellow fever vaccine. Sequenced material: PBMCs, taken on the day of the first yellow fever vaccination. The V gene is TRBV20-1, the J gene TRBJ2-3, with TRBD2 identical over 9 bases. CDR3 bases: TGCAGTGCCCGAAGGTTCGCGGGGGGGAGCACAGATACGCAGTATTTT. It is translated as CSARRFAGGSTDTQYF.